This entry concerns a single T cell receptor beta chain. Its matching antigen is unknown. Using about 190 ng DNA, around 30,000 T cell genomes, the sorted-subset replicate PCRs were run. Clones were sequenced by immunoSEQ multiplex PCR, and TCRdb holds only the in-frame ones, with some missing. The sample has some 1,600,000 clones, about 98% seen once. The entry originates in a study of shared clonotypes between healthy human individuals. Findings of the study overall: How much donors shared clonotypes was expected to be affected by sequencing depth.

The study separated CD4+ cells into CD45RA+ naive and CD45RA-negative memory subsets. Sequencing was done on a sample of naive CD4+ T cells sorted from blood. Subset described: CD45RA+ positively selected. The receptor was derived from a man aged 25-40 years in good health.

CDR3 DNA: TGTGCCAGCAGTTACGAGGGGGCCGCGAACACCGGGGAGCTGTTTTTT. Translating it yields CASSYEGAANTGELFF. The chain combines TRBV6-5 with TRBJ2-2; 7 nucleotides agree with TRBD1. In germline, CDR1 is MNHEY, CDR2 SVGAGI. The CDR3 sequence is 16 residues long. V shed 2 bases and J 0 bases; nucleotides not matched to a gene: 3.